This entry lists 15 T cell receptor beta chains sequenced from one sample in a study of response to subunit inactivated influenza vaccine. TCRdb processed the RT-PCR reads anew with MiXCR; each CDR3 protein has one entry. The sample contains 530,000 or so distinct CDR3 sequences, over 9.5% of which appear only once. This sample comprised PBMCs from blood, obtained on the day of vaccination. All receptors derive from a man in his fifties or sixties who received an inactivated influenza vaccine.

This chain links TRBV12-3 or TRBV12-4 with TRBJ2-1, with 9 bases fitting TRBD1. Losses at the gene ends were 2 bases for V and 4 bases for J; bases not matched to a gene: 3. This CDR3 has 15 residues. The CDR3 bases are TGTGCCAGCAGTTTAAGGGACAGGGTATACAATGAGCAGTTCTTC. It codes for CASSLRDRVYNEQFF.

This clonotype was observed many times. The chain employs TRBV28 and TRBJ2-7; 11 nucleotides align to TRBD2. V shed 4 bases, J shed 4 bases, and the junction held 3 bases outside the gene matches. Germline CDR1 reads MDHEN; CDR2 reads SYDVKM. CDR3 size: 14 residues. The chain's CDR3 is CASSSTSGRYEQYF. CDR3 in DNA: TGTGCCAGCAGTTCAACTAGCGGGAGATACGAGCAGTACTTC.

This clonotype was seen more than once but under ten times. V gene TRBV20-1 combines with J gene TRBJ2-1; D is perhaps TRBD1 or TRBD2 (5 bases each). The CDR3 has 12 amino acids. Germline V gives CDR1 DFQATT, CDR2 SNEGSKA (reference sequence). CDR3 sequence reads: CSARDGYNEQFF. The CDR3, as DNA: TGCAGCGCCCGGGACGGGTACAATGAGCAGTTCTTC.

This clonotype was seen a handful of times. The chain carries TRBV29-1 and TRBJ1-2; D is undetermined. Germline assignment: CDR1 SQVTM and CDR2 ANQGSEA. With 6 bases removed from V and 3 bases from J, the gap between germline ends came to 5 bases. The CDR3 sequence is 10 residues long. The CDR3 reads CSVTDYGYTF. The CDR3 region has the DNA TGCAGCGTAACAGACTATGGCTACACCTTC.

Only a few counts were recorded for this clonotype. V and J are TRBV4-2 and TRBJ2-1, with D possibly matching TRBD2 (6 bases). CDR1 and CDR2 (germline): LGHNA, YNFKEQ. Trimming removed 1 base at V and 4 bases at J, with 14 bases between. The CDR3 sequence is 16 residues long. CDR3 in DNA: TGTGCCAGCAGCCAAGGCCGGGCGGGGAGGTACAATGAGCAGTTCTTC. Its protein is CASSQGRAGRYNEQFF.

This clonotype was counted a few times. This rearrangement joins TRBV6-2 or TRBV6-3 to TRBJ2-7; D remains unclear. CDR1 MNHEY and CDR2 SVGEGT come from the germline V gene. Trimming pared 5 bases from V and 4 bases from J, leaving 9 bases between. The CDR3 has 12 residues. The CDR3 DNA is TGTGCCAGCAGTAAGACAAATTACGAGCAGTACTTC. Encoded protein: CASSKTNYEQYF.

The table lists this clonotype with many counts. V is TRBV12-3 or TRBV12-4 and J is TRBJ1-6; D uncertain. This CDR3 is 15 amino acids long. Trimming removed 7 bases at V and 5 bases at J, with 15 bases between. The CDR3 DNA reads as TGTGCCAGCACCCCCGGCGGGCGAAATAATTCACCCCTCCACTTT. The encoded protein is CASTPGGRNNSPLHF.

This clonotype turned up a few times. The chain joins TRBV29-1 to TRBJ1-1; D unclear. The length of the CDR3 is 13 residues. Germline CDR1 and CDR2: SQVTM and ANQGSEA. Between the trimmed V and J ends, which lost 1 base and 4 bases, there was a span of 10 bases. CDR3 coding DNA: TGCAGCGTTGAAGCAAGTTTGGGCACTGAAGCTTTCTTT. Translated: CSVEASLGTEAFF.

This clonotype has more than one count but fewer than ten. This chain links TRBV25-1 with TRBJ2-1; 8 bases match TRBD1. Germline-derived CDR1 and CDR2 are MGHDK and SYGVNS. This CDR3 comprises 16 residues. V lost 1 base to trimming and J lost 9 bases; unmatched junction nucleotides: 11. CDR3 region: CASSESRTGKGAEQFF. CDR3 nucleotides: TGTGCCAGCAGTGAATCCCGGACAGGGAAAGGGGCTGAGCAGTTCTTC.

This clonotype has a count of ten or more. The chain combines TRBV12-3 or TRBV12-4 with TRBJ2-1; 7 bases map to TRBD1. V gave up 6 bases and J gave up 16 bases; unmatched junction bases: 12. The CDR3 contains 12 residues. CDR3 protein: CASSPRDRPEFF. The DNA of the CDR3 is TGTGCCAGCAGCCCACGGGACAGACCCGAATTCTTC.

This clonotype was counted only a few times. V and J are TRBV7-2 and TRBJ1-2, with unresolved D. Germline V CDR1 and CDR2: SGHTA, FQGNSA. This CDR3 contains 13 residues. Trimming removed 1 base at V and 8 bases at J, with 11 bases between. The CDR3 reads CASSLVRESGYTF. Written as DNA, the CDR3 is TGTGCCAGCAGCTTAGTGAGGGAGAGCGGCTACACCTTC. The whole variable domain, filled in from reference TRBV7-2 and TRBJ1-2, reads GAGVSQSPSNKVTEKGKDVELRCDPISGHTALYWYRQSLGQGLEFLIYFQGNSAPDKSGLPSDRFSAERTGGSVSTLTIQRTQQEDSAVYLCASSLVRESGYTFGSGTRLTVV.

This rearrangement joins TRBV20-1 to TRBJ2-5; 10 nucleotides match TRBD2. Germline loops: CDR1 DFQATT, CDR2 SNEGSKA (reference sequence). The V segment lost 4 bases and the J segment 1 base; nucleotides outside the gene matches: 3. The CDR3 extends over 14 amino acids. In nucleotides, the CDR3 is TGCAGTGCTATAGCGGGGGGCCTCCAAGAGACCCAGTACTTC. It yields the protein CSAIAGGLQETQYF.

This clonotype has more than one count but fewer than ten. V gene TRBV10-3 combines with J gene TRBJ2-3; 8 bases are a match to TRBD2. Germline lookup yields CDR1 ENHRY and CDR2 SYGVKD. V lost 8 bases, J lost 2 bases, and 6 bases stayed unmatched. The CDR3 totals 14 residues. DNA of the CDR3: TGTGCCATCCGGGCTAGCGGGTCCACAGATACGCAGTATTTT. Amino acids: CAIRASGSTDTQYF.

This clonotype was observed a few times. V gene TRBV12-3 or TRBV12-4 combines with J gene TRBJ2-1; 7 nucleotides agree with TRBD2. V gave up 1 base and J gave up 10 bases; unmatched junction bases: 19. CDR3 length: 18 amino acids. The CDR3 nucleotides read TGTGCCAGCAGTTTAGATACCCGCGGACTAGAGGGGAGAGCGGAGCAGTTCTTC. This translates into CASSLDTRGLEGRAEQFF.

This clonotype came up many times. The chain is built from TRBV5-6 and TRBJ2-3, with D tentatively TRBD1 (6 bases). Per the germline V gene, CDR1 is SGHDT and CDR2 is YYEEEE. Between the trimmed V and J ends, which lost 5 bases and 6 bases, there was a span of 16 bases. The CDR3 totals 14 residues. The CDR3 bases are TGTGCCAGCAGTAGTAATGGGGGCAGGGATACGCAGTATTTT. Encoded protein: CASSSNGGRDTQYF. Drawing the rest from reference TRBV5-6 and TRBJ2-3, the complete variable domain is DAGVTQSPTHLIKTRGQQVTLRCSPKSGHDTVSWYQQALGQGPQFIFQYYEEEERQRGNFPDRFSGHQFPNYSSELNVNALLLGDSALYLCASSSNGGRDTQYFGPGTRLTVL.